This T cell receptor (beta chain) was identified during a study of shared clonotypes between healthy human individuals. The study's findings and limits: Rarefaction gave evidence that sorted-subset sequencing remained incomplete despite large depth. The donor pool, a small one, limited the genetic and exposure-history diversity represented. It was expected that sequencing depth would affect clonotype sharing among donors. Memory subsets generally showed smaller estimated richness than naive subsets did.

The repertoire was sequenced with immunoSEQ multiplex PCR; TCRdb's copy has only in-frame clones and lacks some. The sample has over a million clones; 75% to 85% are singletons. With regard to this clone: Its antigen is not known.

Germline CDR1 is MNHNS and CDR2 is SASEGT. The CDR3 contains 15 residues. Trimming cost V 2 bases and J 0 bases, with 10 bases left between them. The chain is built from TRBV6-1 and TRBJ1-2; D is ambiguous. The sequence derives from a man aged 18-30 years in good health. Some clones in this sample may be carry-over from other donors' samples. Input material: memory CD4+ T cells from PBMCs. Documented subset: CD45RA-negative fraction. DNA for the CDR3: TGTGCCAGCAGTGAACAGAAGAGTTCTAACTATGGCTACACCTTC. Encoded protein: CASSEQKSSNYGYTF.